The clone carrying this T cell receptor (beta chain) was seen at least ten times. Germline trimming cut 0 bases from V and 4 bases from J; bases unmatched to any gene: 11. Looked up from germline, CDR1 is MNHEY and CDR2 is SVGAGI. The CDR3 runs to 17 residues. Amplification targeted TCR beta CDR3 regions from RNA transcripts. TCR CDR3 underwent first-round RT-PCR with the HTBI primer set. TCRdb fed the multiplex PCR reads into MiXCR, producing one record per CDR3 protein. The sample shows about 260,000 distinct CDR3 sequences, less than 30% of them seen only once. Predating any ophthalmopathy symptoms, the blood sample was taken at first hyperthyroidism diagnosis. This entry belongs to a study of T cells in Graves' hyperthyroidism and ophthalmopathy. Study as a whole: At initial diagnosis, before any treatment had begun, peripheral blood was obtained.

The chain is built from TRBV6-5 and TRBJ2-5, with 7 bases aligning to TRBD1. The sequenced sample was blood. The sequence was obtained from a man in his forties with Graves' hyperthyroidism that later progressed to Graves' ophthalmopathy. In DNA, the CDR3 is TGTGCCAGCAGTTACTCTCGGCGCGACAGGGTGGCAGAGACCCAGTACTTC. Its protein is CASSYSRRDRVAETQYF.